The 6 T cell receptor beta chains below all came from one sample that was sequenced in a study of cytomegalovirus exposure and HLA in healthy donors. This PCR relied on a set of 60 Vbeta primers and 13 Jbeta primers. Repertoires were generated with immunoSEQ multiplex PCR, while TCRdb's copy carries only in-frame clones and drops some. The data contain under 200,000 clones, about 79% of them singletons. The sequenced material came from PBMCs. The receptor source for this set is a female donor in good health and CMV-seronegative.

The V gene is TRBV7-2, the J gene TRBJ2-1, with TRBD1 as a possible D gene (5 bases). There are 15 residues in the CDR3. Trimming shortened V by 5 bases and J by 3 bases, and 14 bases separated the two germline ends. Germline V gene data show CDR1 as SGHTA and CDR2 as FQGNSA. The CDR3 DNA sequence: TGTGCCAGCAGCCCCATGCAGGGCCTCTACAATGAGCAGTTCTTC. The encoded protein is CASSPMQGLYNEQFF.

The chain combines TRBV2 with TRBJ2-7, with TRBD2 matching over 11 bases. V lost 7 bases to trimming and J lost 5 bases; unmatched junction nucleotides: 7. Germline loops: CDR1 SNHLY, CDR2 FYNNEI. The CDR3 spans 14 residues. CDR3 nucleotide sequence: TGTGCCAGCACGTCACTAGCGGGAGTAAACGAGCAGTACTTC. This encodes CASTSLAGVNEQYF.

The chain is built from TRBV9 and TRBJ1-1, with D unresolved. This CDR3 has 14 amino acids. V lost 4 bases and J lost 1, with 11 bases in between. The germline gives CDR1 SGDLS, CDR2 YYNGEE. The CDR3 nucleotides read TGTGCCAGCAGCCCCGGTCTCGGGAACACTGAAGCTTTCTTT. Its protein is CASSPGLGNTEAFF.

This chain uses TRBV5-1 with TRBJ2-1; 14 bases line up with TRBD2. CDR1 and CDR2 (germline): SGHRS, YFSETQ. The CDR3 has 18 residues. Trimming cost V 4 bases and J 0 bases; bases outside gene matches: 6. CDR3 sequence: CASSKGLAGDSSYNEQFF. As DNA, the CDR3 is TGCGCCAGCAGCAAGGGACTAGCGGGGGACAGCTCCTACAATGAGCAGTTCTTC. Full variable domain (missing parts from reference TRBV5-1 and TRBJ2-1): KAGVTQTPRYLIKTRGQQVTLSCSPISGHRSVSWYQQTPGQGLQFLFEYFSETQRNKGNFPGRFSGRQFSNSRSEMNVSTLELGDSALYLCASSKGLAGDSSYNEQFFGPGTRLTVL.

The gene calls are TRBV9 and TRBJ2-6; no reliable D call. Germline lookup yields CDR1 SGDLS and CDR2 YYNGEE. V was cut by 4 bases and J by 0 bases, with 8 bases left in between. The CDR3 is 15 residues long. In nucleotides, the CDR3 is TGTGCCAGCAGCCCTCCGTTCTCTGGGGCCAACGTCCTGACTTTC. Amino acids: CASSPPFSGANVLTF.

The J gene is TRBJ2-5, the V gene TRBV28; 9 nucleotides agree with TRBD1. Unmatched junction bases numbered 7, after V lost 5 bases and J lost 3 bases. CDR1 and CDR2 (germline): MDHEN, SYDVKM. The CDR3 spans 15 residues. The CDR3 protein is CASSQPGQGKETQYF. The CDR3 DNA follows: TGTGCCAGCAGTCAACCGGGACAGGGAAAAGAGACCCAGTACTTC.